Presented here are 18 T cell receptor beta chains from one specimen sequenced in a study of blood T cells in healthy people across ages. Primed by a sample-barcoded 5' primer and a J-beta primer mix, a second PCR proceeded for 7 to 11 cycles. Via MiXCR, TCRdb re-called the 5' RACE reads, giving one row per CDR3 protein. The sample yields about 700,000 distinct CDR3 sequences, roughly 30% seen once. Sequencing was carried out using blood. The source is an elderly woman in good health.

The CDR3 sequence is CASSLNHREQTQYF. CDR3 nucleotide sequence: TGTGCCAGCAGCTTAAATCACAGGGAACAGACCCAGTACTTC. This chain connects TRBV7-3 to TRBJ2-5; maybe TRBD1 (6 bases). V dropped 1 base and J dropped 6 bases, with 12 bases sitting between them. Germline CDR1 SGHTA, CDR2 FQGTGA. The CDR3 length is 14 residues.

This clonotype showed up many times. The rearrangement uses TRBV29-1 and TRBJ2-7; D possibly corresponds to TRBD2 (7 bases). CDR3 length: 15 amino acids. Between the trimmed V and J ends, which lost 4 bases and 2 bases, there was a span of 18 bases. Germline V gene sequence: CDR1 SQVTM, CDR2 ANQGSEA. In DNA, the CDR3 is TGCAGCGTTGTAGGTGGGCGGGGGCCGACCTACGAGCAGTACTTC. It yields the protein CSVVGGRGPTYEQYF.

The sample holds a few counts of this clonotype. The chain combines TRBV12-3 or TRBV12-4 with TRBJ1-5; no definite D call. The V end lost 0 bases, the J end lost 0 bases, and 12 bases lay between the germline ends. The CDR3 totals 17 residues. The CDR3, as DNA: TGTGCCAGCAGTTTAGCGTTGGCAGCGGATAGCAATCAGCCCCAGCATTTT. Its translation is CASSLALAADSNQPQHF.

This chain uses TRBV5-5 with TRBJ1-1; no definite D call. CDR1 is SGHKS and CDR2 is YYEKEE in the germline V gene (reference sequence). The CDR3 is 15 amino acids. V dropped 4 bases and J dropped 1 base, with 14 bases sitting between them. As DNA, the CDR3 is TGTGCCAGCAGCCCGCTCCCACGCCAGAACACTGAAGCTTTCTTT. It translates to CASSPLPRQNTEAFF.

The chain recombines TRBV19 with TRBJ2-3, with no clear D. The germline V and J ends were trimmed by 4 bases and 0 bases, with 11 bases remaining between them. CDR3 length: 15 amino acids. Germline values: CDR1 LNHDA, CDR2 SQIVND (reference sequence). CDR3 amino acids: CASSNHLSSTDTQYF. The CDR3 region has the DNA TGTGCCAGTAGTAACCACCTATCGAGCACAGATACGCAGTATTTT. The full variable domain, with the rest looked up from reference TRBV19 and TRBJ2-3, is DGGITQSPKYLFRKEGQNVTLSCEQNLNHDAMYWYRQDPGQGLRLIYYSQIVNDFQKGDIAEGYSVSREKKESFPLTVTSAQKNPTAFYLCASSNHLSSTDTQYFGPGTRLTVL.

This clonotype was observed many times. V and J are TRBV28 and TRBJ2-3, with TRBD2 as a possible D gene (5 bases). The germline V and J ends were trimmed by 8 bases and 5 bases, with 14 bases remaining between them. The CDR3 runs 13 residues. Germline lookup yields CDR1 MDHEN and CDR2 SYDVKM. The CDR3 DNA reads TGTGCCAGCTATGGGCAGGACTTAGATACGCAGTATTTT. This gives the protein CASYGQDLDTQYF.

The chain joins TRBV7-9 to TRBJ1-1, with D unresolved. CDR1 is SEHNR, CDR2 FQNEAQ, per germline (reference sequence). V dropped 2 bases and J dropped 6 bases, with 13 bases sitting between them. CDR3 length equals 14 residues. This CDR3 reads CASSLLVSGPEAFF. The CDR3 nucleotides read TGTGCCAGCAGCTTACTAGTCAGTGGCCCTGAAGCTTTCTTT.

This clonotype was detected many times. The V and J genes are TRBV21-1 and TRBJ2-5; the tabulated D call, TRBD1, remains unverified against the DNA. TRBV21-1 is classified as a pseudogene. CDR3 length: 14 residues. CDR3 DNA sequence: TGTGCCAGCAGCAAAGCCGGGACAGGAGAGACCCAGTACTTC. Translation gives CASSKAGTGETQYF.

The sample holds one count of this clonotype. The rearrangement links TRBV6-6 to TRBJ2-7; no reliable D call. TRBJ2-5 matches the DNA end more closely, so the J call is doubtful. Germline V CDR1 and CDR2: MNHNY, SVGAGI (reference sequence). This CDR3 comprises 12 residues. CDR3 bases: TGTGCCAGCAGTTACGCTGGAGAGACCCAGTACTTC. It is translated as CASSYAGETQYF.

Many counts were recorded for this clonotype. This chain uses TRBV30 with TRBJ2-7, with D perhaps matching TRBD1 or TRBD2 (6 bases each). V was clipped by 2 bases and J by 6 bases, with 17 bases between them. Per germline, CDR1 GTSNPN and CDR2 SVGIG (reference sequence). CDR3 size: 14 residues. CDR3 DNA sequence: TGTGCCTGGAGTATAGGCAGGGGAGGCTCCGAGCAGTACTTC. Its protein product is CAWSIGRGGSEQYF.

J is TRBJ2-7 and V is TRBV29-1; D not certain. This CDR3 is built from 10 residues. Per the germline V gene, CDR1 is SQVTM and CDR2 is ANQGSEA. Trimming stripped 6 bases from V and 6 bases from J, with 9 bases between. The CDR3 reads CSVTGLEQYF. For the CDR3, the DNA is TGCAGCGTCACCGGGCTCGAGCAGTACTTC.

The chain joins TRBV6-1 to TRBJ2-1; D tentatively fits TRBD1 or TRBD2 (5 bases each). Germline CDR1 MNHNS, CDR2 SASEGT. The V gene lost 5 bases and the J gene lost 0 bases, with 11 bases spanning the gap. The CDR3 spans 15 residues. The CDR3 loop is CASSKSGLSYNEQFF. The CDR3 nucleotides are TGTGCCAGCAGTAAATCGGGGCTCTCCTACAATGAGCAGTTCTTC.

V gene TRBV3-1 combines with J gene TRBJ2-2; TRBD2 agrees at 11 bases. The germline CDR1 and CDR2 sequences are LGHDT and YNNKEL (reference sequence). The length of the CDR3 is 15 residues. With 6 bases clipped from V and 3 bases from J, the junction kept 3 bases outside the gene matches. In DNA, the CDR3 is TGTGCCAGCAGTAGACTAGCGGGGTACACCGGGGAGCTGTTTTTT. It encodes CASSRLAGYTGELFF.

About this clonotype itself: Just one base apart from a much larger clone, this may be a read error. V and J are TRBV5-4 and TRBJ2-1; TRBD2 agrees at 10 bases. Losses at the gene ends were 7 bases for V and 13 bases for J; bases not matched to a gene: 17. Germline V gene data show CDR1 as SGHNT and CDR2 as YYREEE (reference sequence). This CDR3 contains 15 residues. CDR3 sequence (DNA): TGTGCCAGCCAGAGAAAGCGGGGGGGCCAAGAGACCCAGTTCTTC. Protein product: CASQRKRGGQETQFF.

V and J are TRBV11-2 and TRBJ2-3; 8 positions agree with TRBD2. Germline V gives CDR1 SGHAT, CDR2 FQNNGV. V lost 1 base and J lost 2; bases outside the gene matches: 8. This CDR3 spans 17 amino acids. DNA for the CDR3: TGTGCCAGCAGCTTAGTGGCTAGCGGGCTGGTCACAGATACGCAGTATTTT. It yields the protein CASSLVASGLVTDTQYF.

This clonotype was observed at least ten times. This chain uses TRBV13 with TRBJ2-1; TRBD2 is a possible D gene (6 bases). CDR3 length equals 16 residues. V dropped 2 bases and J dropped 2 bases, with 13 bases sitting between them. CDR1 is PRHDT and CDR2 is FYEKMQ in the germline V gene (reference sequence). The CDR3 DNA reads TGTGCCAGCAGCTTATGGGCGGGGAGCACCTACAATGAGCAGTTCTTC. Its protein product is CASSLWAGSTYNEQFF.

The CDR3 DNA sequence: TGTGCCAGCAGACGAGAGTTAGGAATGAACACTGAAGCTTTCTTT. Translation gives CASRRELGMNTEAFF. The chain links TRBV6-5 to TRBJ1-1, with D uncertain. V dropped 6 bases and J dropped 0 bases, with 14 bases sitting between them. Germline V gives CDR1 MNHEY, CDR2 SVGAGI. The CDR3 consists of 15 residues.

The rearrangement links TRBV24-1 to TRBJ1-4; no clear D gene. Germline V CDR1 and CDR2: KGHDR, SFDVKD. This CDR3 has 9 residues. CDR3 amino acids: CATNEKLFF. DNA of the CDR3: TGTGCAACTAATGAAAAACTGTTTTTT.